This is a list of T cell receptor beta chains from one sample in a study of shared clonotypes between healthy human individuals. Measured with immunoSEQ multiplex PCR; TCRdb has only the in-frame clones, and not every one. There are roughly 2.2 million clones in the sample; 85% to 95% occur only once, and 0.3% to 0.45% lies in the top ten. The sequenced sample consisted of naive CD4+ T cells from PBMCs. These receptors all come from a man aged 18 to 30 in good health. Some clones in this sample may be carry-over from other donors' samples. Both conserved end residues are trimmed from each CDR3. A D gene is named only where the DNA matches it firmly.

CDR3aa: ASRPHRIQHEQY
v_gene: TRBV6-5
d_gene: NA
j_gene: TRBJ2-7

CDR3aa: ASSLAGEQF
v_gene: TRBV11-2
d_gene: NA
j_gene: TRBJ2-1

CDR3aa: ASSFAGASMETQY
v_gene: TRBV28
d_gene: NA
j_gene: TRBJ2-5

CDR3aa: ASSIRRDWDETQY
v_gene: TRBV19
d_gene: NA
j_gene: TRBJ2-5

CDR3aa: ASSRVRGRYNEQF
v_gene: TRBV28
d_gene: NA
j_gene: TRBJ2-1

CDR3aa: ASSEASGMVSDTQY
v_gene: TRBV10-1
d_gene: TRBD2
j_gene: TRBJ2-3

CDR3aa: AWRPNTGELF
v_gene: TRBV30
d_gene: NA
j_gene: TRBJ2-2

CDR3aa: ASSLRGEGKPQH
v_gene: TRBV4-2
d_gene: TRBD1
j_gene: TRBJ1-5

CDR3aa: ASSYGQVETQY
v_gene: TRBV6-6
d_gene: NA
j_gene: TRBJ2-5

CDR3aa: ASSIGRRETQY
v_gene: TRBV19
d_gene: NA
j_gene: TRBJ2-5

CDR3aa: ASSAPWTGDNQPQH
v_gene: TRBV25-1
d_gene: TRBD1
j_gene: TRBJ1-5

CDR3aa: AWSGMGSLRGELF
v_gene: TRBV30
d_gene: NA
j_gene: TRBJ2-2

CDR3aa: AISDKGGNQPQH
v_gene: TRBV10-3
d_gene: NA
j_gene: TRBJ1-5

CDR3aa: ASSRGQGASYEQY
v_gene: TRBV11-2
d_gene: TRBD1
j_gene: TRBJ2-7

CDR3aa: ASSPGRDRLNTEAF
v_gene: TRBV4-1
d_gene: TRBD1
j_gene: TRBJ1-1

CDR3aa: ASSFGNEKLF
v_gene: TRBV5-8
d_gene: NA
j_gene: TRBJ1-4

CDR3aa: ASSSNNLNTGELF
v_gene: TRBV5-6
d_gene: NA
j_gene: TRBJ2-2

CDR3aa: ASSLRGTSVVDEQF
v_gene: TRBV5-1
d_gene: TRBD2
j_gene: TRBJ2-1

CDR3aa: ASSLIVGRETQY
v_gene: TRBV28
d_gene: NA
j_gene: TRBJ2-5

CDR3aa: ASSEIWQRATDTQY
v_gene: TRBV6-1
d_gene: NA
j_gene: TRBJ2-3

CDR3aa: ASSEGAGGRHEQF
v_gene: TRBV2
d_gene: TRBD2
j_gene: TRBJ2-1

CDR3aa: ASSKGGAFGAKNIQY
v_gene: TRBV4-1
d_gene: NA
j_gene: TRBJ2-4

CDR3aa: ATSLGQMNTEAF
v_gene: TRBV15
d_gene: NA
j_gene: TRBJ1-1

CDR3aa: ASSTDSAGANVLT
v_gene: TRBV7-8
d_gene: NA
j_gene: TRBJ2-6

CDR3aa: ASSFLGLGAPTDTQY
v_gene: TRBV7-2
d_gene: NA
j_gene: TRBJ2-3

CDR3aa: ASSSRRDRYEQY
v_gene: TRBV28
d_gene: NA
j_gene: TRBJ2-7

CDR3aa: ASSADQVRTQY
v_gene: TRBV9
d_gene: NA
j_gene: TRBJ2-3

CDR3aa: ASSNPRRAGNTIY
v_gene: TRBV6-5
d_gene: NA
j_gene: TRBJ1-3

CDR3aa: ASSQATATDTQY
v_gene: TRBV4-1
d_gene: NA
j_gene: TRBJ2-3

CDR3aa: ASSDPARRGTEAF
v_gene: TRBV25-1
d_gene: NA
j_gene: TRBJ1-1

CDR3aa: ASSIGTSGIWGEETQY
v_gene: TRBV5-1
d_gene: TRBD2
j_gene: TRBJ2-5

CDR3aa: ASSPTDGANYGYT
v_gene: TRBV9
d_gene: NA
j_gene: TRBJ1-2

CDR3aa: ASSPGDRANYGYT
v_gene: TRBV5-1
d_gene: NA
j_gene: TRBJ1-2

CDR3aa: ASRFRGGSGYT
v_gene: TRBV5-4
d_gene: NA
j_gene: TRBJ1-2

CDR3aa: ATAPGLAGTYEQY
v_gene: TRBV15
d_gene: TRBD2
j_gene: TRBJ2-7

CDR3aa: SAFKETQY
v_gene: TRBV20-1
d_gene: NA
j_gene: TRBJ2-5

CDR3aa: ASSQDREAF
v_gene: TRBV5-1
d_gene: NA
j_gene: TRBJ1-1

CDR3aa: ASSPREDGYGYT
v_gene: TRBV4-2
d_gene: NA
j_gene: TRBJ1-2

CDR3aa: ASSPRAGDNGYT
v_gene: TRBV7-2
d_gene: NA
j_gene: TRBJ1-2

CDR3aa: AWSVSWGEQY
v_gene: TRBV30
d_gene: NA
j_gene: TRBJ2-7

CDR3aa: ASRNRISPENEQF
v_gene: TRBV6-6
d_gene: NA
j_gene: TRBJ2-1

CDR3aa: ASSSGQGYTEAF
v_gene: TRBV5-1
d_gene: TRBD1
j_gene: TRBJ1-1

CDR3aa: ASGQGATGANVLT
v_gene: TRBV5-1
d_gene: TRBD1
j_gene: TRBJ2-6

CDR3aa: ASSLPSGYAYEQY
v_gene: TRBV7-2
d_gene: TRBD2
j_gene: TRBJ2-7

CDR3aa: ASTGRQGGNQPQH
v_gene: TRBV6-1
d_gene: TRBD1
j_gene: TRBJ1-5

CDR3aa: ATSRDLAGASGELF
v_gene: TRBV15
d_gene: TRBD2
j_gene: TRBJ2-2

CDR3aa: VRRVPAALAGKTDTQY
v_gene: TRBV7-5
d_gene: NA
j_gene: TRBJ2-3

CDR3aa: ASSWGQGNQPQH
v_gene: TRBV6-6
d_gene: TRBD1
j_gene: TRBJ1-5

CDR3aa: ASNPSHRPADTQY
v_gene: TRBV28
d_gene: NA
j_gene: TRBJ2-3

CDR3aa: ATRPPRGDSNQY
v_gene: TRBV15
d_gene: NA
j_gene: TRBJ2-5

CDR3aa: ASSPRRTGDEGYT
v_gene: TRBV18
d_gene: TRBD1
j_gene: TRBJ1-2

CDR3aa: ASSSAGTPYGYT
v_gene: TRBV7-9
d_gene: NA
j_gene: TRBJ1-2